What follows describes a single T cell receptor beta chain. Its recognized antigen is unknown. Base qualities are not provided; no much larger clone lies one nucleotide away. TCR CDR3 regions were amplified from genomic DNA by multiplex PCR using the deep immunoSEQ assay. Extracted genomic DNA from each cell subset was spread evenly across all wells of several immunoSEQ 96-well plates, with each plate serving as a replicate. For sorted subsets, each replicate PCR was loaded with roughly 200 ng genomic DNA, equivalent to 25,000 to 30,000 T cell genomes. The purified libraries were quantified using a Qubit 3.0 fluorometer, sized with a Bioanalyzer 2100, and then quantified again using the KAPA Library Quantification kit. Every immunoSEQ 96-well plate was sequenced on a separate single-read 150-cycle Illumina NextSeq 550 flow cell. Per the source publication's procedure: Because only junctional sequences without quality scores were contained in the immunoSEQ output, filtering matching that applied to full-length reads could not be performed. To assign V/J genes and CDR3, sequences were annotated against IMGT germline references using PyIR, a Python wrapper for IgBLAST v1.9. Any read was removed if the V/J assignment was weak (E-value above 1e-6), the CDR3 was missing, or the read contained stop codons, out-of-frame junctions, or ambiguous translated residues. V3J clonotypes were defined as sequences sharing the same inferred V gene, J gene, and CDR3 amino acid sequence. The percentage overlap between two repertoires was calculated by dividing the number of shared unique clonotypes by the size of the smaller repertoire. Three approaches were used to assess repertoire richness: RTK rarefaction, the Chao1 estimator, and Recon v2.1 estimates of unobserved clonotypes. OLGA was used to compute generation probabilities for all TCRbeta clonotypes that the gDNA method yielded from a handful of donors. TCRdb retrieved this table from immuneACCESS and kept in-frame rearrangements only. Not all clones are present; in checked studies, unresolved V genes account for under half, and no reason is known for the remainder. The V and J calls and clone size come from that table; D and trimming were worked out from the DNA. The sample table shows approximately 2,200,000 clones, and about 93% are seen once. The ten largest make up 1.7% of the sample.

The data were taken from a study of shared clonotypes between healthy human individuals (dated by TCRdb to 2018 to 2021). In terms of the full investigation: A few men and two women, aged 18 to 49 years, made up the cohort. Per donor, three plates each were used for CD4 naive and CD4 memory, two for CD8 naive, and one for CD8 memory. To estimate repertoire size and how much clonotype sharing occurs between individuals, the study deeply sequenced the blood TCR repertoires of several healthy adults. Different laboratories and diverse techniques were used to prepare libraries and sequence TCR repertoires, to increase sequencing depth and limit assay-specific biases. Each donor's leukapheresis produced roughly between roughly 0.85 and 9.5 billion PBMCs.

Study-wide findings and limitations: Pairwise subsampling indicated that sequencing depth was expected to affect the degree of clonotype sharing among donors. Sampling was limited to blood, and TCR repertoires in tissue likely differ from TCR repertoires in blood. Naive subsets generally had larger estimated clonotype richness than memory subsets did. When a handful of donors were compared, the shared fraction of clonotypes was about 5.2% for naive CD4, roughly 3.3% for naive CD8, 2.3% for memory CD4, and around 0.37% for memory CD8. Because the study included only a small number of donors, the genetic and exposure-history diversity represented was limited. Incomplete sequencing was indicated by rarefaction of sorted-subset datasets, despite the large sequencing depth. Compared with non-shared clonotypes, clonotypes shared by all four sorted-subset donors had higher generation probabilities.

Relative to germline, V is 4 bases shorter and J is 3 bases shorter, with 13 bases between their ends. The CDR3 covers 14 residues, taking in both the cysteine and the phenylalanine. The only DNA kept is the CDR3, 42 bases in frame from the first base. The germline V gene provides CDR1 MGHRA and CDR2 YSYEKL. CD8 naive samples consisted of CD45RO-negative cells that were positively selected for CCR7, yielding a CD45RA+CCR7+ population without TemRA cells. The donors were healthy, HIV-negative adults with no recently reported acute infections or vaccinations. Only Caucasian adults living in Nashville, Tennessee, USA were represented among the donors. After blood collection by leukapheresis, PBMCs were isolated using Ficoll-Histopaque density gradient centrifugation and then cryopreserved in the vapor phase of liquid nitrogen. Purity and quantity of every magnetically sorted T cell population were checked by analytical flow cytometry. Each sorted fraction had its genomic DNA isolated and then quantified by UV absorbance on a Nanodrop 2000c.

This clonotype was sampled from a man between 18 and 35 years old in good health. Some clones in this sample may be carry-over from other donors' samples. What was sequenced was naive CD8+ T cells from PBMCs. The cell subset or site label on this specimen signifies: CD45RA+CCR7+. In this chain, TRBV4-1 is recombined with TRBJ2-7; the D gene is perhaps TRBD2, from 5 matching bases. This receptor carries the CDR3 CASSPLGSGYEQYF. The sequence in DNA is TGCGCCAGCAGCCCACTAGGCTCCGGCTACGAGCAGTACTTC.